Listed here are 19 T cell receptor beta chains from one sample, sequenced in a study of blood T cell repertoires in COVID-19. Data came from immunoSEQ multiplex PCR; TCRdb stores just in-frame clones and leaves some out. The sample has roughly 230,000 clones, nearly 90% seen once; the top ten hold about 4.5%. Sequencing was performed on peripheral blood. The receptors were gathered from a woman between 35 and 50 years old who had recovered from COVID-19.

This chain connects TRBV9 to TRBJ1-6; 9 nucleotides match TRBD1. CDR1 is SGDLS, CDR2 YYNGEE, per germline. The V segment lost 0 bases and the J segment 6 bases; nucleotides outside the gene matches: 1. The CDR3 is 15 amino acids. The CDR3 here is CASSVEQGANSPLHF. CDR3 sequence (DNA): TGTGCCAGCAGCGTAGAACAGGGGGCTAATTCACCCCTCCACTTT.

The chain employs TRBV5-4 and TRBJ2-7; 7 nucleotides match TRBD1. Germline CDR1 reads SGHNT; CDR2 reads YYREEE (reference sequence). V shed 3 bases, J shed 5 bases, and the junction held 14 bases outside the gene matches. The CDR3 spans 16 residues. This CDR3 reads CASSYENPTGINEQYF. The DNA of the CDR3 is TGTGCCAGCAGCTACGAAAACCCGACAGGGATCAACGAGCAGTACTTC.

The chain combines TRBV27 with TRBJ2-7; possible D gene TRBD1, 6 bases. CDR1 is MNHEY and CDR2 is SMNVEV in the germline V gene (reference sequence). CDR3 length: 13 residues. Trimming removed 2 bases from V and 4 bases from J, with 9 bases in between. The CDR3 spells CASSLDRLYEQYF. DNA of the CDR3: TGTGCCAGCAGTTTAGACAGGCTATACGAGCAGTACTTC.

V gene TRBV3-1 (or the pseudogene TRBV3-2) combines with J gene TRBJ2-3; maybe TRBD1 (7 bases). The length of the CDR3 is 16 residues. The ends were cut back, 1 base at V and 2 bases at J, with 13 bases in the middle. Germline CDR1 is LGHDT and CDR2 is YNNKEL (reference sequence). In DNA form, the CDR3 reads TGTGCCAGCAGCCAAGGTCAGGGGGGCAACACAGATACGCAGTATTTT. Protein sequence: CASSQGQGGNTDTQYF.

This chain uses TRBV5-1 with TRBJ2-1; 10 bases align to TRBD2. Germline CDR1 SGHRS, CDR2 YFSETQ. Losses at the gene ends were 0 bases for V and 6 bases for J; bases not matched to a gene: 3. There are 15 residues in the CDR3. CDR3 sequence (DNA): TGCGCCAGCAGCTTGGAACTAGCGGGGATCAATGAGCAGTTCTTC. It yields the protein CASSLELAGINEQFF.

The chain carries TRBV6-2 or TRBV6-3 and TRBJ1-3; D remains unclear. This CDR3 comprises 14 residues. Germline loops: CDR1 MNHEY, CDR2 SVGEGT. Trimming removed 4 bases from V and 0 bases from J, with 7 bases in between. This CDR3 is CASSSLHSGNTIYF. The CDR3 DNA is TGTGCCAGCAGTTCACTCCACTCTGGAAACACCATATATTTT.

The gene calls are TRBV10-3 and TRBJ1-3, with 7 bases fitting TRBD1. The ends lost 6 bases at V and 3 bases at J; junction bases unmatched: 11. The CDR3 is 16 amino acids. Germline assignment: CDR1 ENHRY and CDR2 SYGVKD. CDR3: CAISRQGRGDGNTIYF. For the CDR3, the DNA is TGTGCCATCAGCCGACAGGGTAGGGGCGATGGAAACACCATATATTTT.

The V call is TRBV7-9, the J call TRBJ1-2; D is possibly TRBD1 (6 bases). Trimming removed 3 bases at V and 2 bases at J, with 13 bases between. CDR1 is SEHNR, CDR2 FQNEAQ, per germline (reference sequence). CDR3 length: 15 amino acids. The chain's CDR3 is CASSFYRESNYGYTF. CDR3 nucleotide sequence: TGTGCCAGCAGCTTCTACAGGGAATCAAACTATGGCTACACCTTC.

This chain links TRBV7-8 with TRBJ1-1; D not resolved. The CDR3 has 18 residues. CDR1 and CDR2 from the germline V gene are SGHVS and FQNEAQ. The V gene lost 5 bases and the J gene lost 0 bases, with 22 bases spanning the gap. The CDR3 DNA is TGTGCCAGCAGCCCTACAGCTACTCTTACAATCATGAACACTGAAGCTTTCTTT. Its translation: CASSPTATLTIMNTEAFF.

CDR3: CASSVDTQGAKKDTQYF. Written as DNA, the CDR3 is TGTGCCAGCAGCGTAGACACACAGGGGGCAAAAAAAGATACGCAGTATTTT. The chain is built from TRBV9 and TRBJ2-3, with 9 bases lining up with TRBD1. In germline, CDR1 is SGDLS, CDR2 YYNGEE. The CDR3 runs 17 residues. V lost 0 bases to trimming and J lost 5 bases; unmatched junction nucleotides: 10.

The chain recombines TRBV5-1 with TRBJ2-3, with 7 bases aligning to TRBD2. The CDR3 consists of 15 residues. CDR1 and CDR2 from the germline V gene are SGHRS and YFSETQ. Losses at the gene ends were 1 base for V and 1 base for J; bases not matched to a gene: 3. The CDR3 DNA reads TGCGCCAGCAGCTTGCGGGGGGTCCGCACAGATACGCAGTATTTT. Its translation: CASSLRGVRTDTQYF.

V is TRBV30 and J is TRBJ2-1, with a possible D match to TRBD2 (5 bases). Trimming took off 2 bases at V and 7 bases at J, with 12 bases between the two ends. CDR1 is GTSNPN, CDR2 SVGIG, per germline (reference sequence). There are 13 residues in the CDR3. CDR3 residues: CAWSNGPGNEQFF. CDR3 in DNA: TGTGCCTGGAGTAACGGCCCGGGGAATGAGCAGTTCTTC. The whole variable domain, remainder taken from reference TRBV30 and TRBJ2-1, is SQTIHQWPATLVQPVGSPLSLECTVEGTSNPNLYWYRQAAGRGLQLLFYSVGIGQISSEVPQNLSASRPQDRQFILSSKKLLLSDSGFYLCAWSNGPGNEQFFGPGTRLTVL.

The rearrangement links TRBV11-3 to TRBJ2-3, with a possible D match to TRBD2 (6 bases). CDR3 length: 15 amino acids. V lost 4 bases and J 7 bases, leaving 18 bases between the germline ends. Germline V gene sequence: CDR1 SGHNT, CDR2 YENEEA. The DNA of the CDR3 is TGTGCCAGCAGCTCCCTAGCGAGAGGAGGGCATACGCAGTATTTT. It translates to CASSSLARGGHTQYF.

The rearrangement uses TRBV6-6 and TRBJ1-4; maybe TRBD1 (5 bases). CDR1 is MNHNY and CDR2 is SVGAGI in the germline V gene (reference sequence). V was pared by 0 bases and J by 7 bases, with 12 bases between. This CDR3 has 15 residues. This CDR3 is CASSYSTRGFEKLFF. CDR3 DNA sequence: TGTGCCAGCAGTTACTCCACGCGGGGCTTTGAAAAACTGTTTTTT.

This sequence joins TRBV5-4 and TRBJ2-5, with TRBD2 matching 9 bases. J was trimmed by 5 bases and V by 3 bases; bases with no gene match: 8. The germline gives CDR1 SGHNT, CDR2 YYREEE (reference sequence). The CDR3 is made up of 15 amino acids. The CDR3: CASSSSGIASETQYF. The CDR3 bases are TGTGCCAGCAGCTCTAGCGGGATCGCTTCGGAGACCCAGTACTTC.

The chain joins TRBV9 to TRBJ2-2; the D gene is possibly TRBD2 (7 bases). V shed 2 bases and J shed 0 bases, with 14 bases lying between them. The CDR3 consists of 17 residues. CDR1 and CDR2 (germline): SGDLS, YYNGEE. The CDR3 DNA reads as TGTGCCAGCAGCGTTAACGGGGGGCTTCCGAACACCGGGGAGCTGTTTTTT. This gives the protein CASSVNGGLPNTGELFF.

This chain links TRBV5-1 with TRBJ2-1; 8 positions match TRBD2. The CDR3 consists of 15 residues. Germline loops: CDR1 SGHRS, CDR2 YFSETQ. After removal of 0 bases from V and 7 bases from J, the junction contained 6 bases not matched to a gene. This chain's CDR3 is CASSLAPGGQNEQFF. The CDR3 nucleotides are TGCGCCAGCAGCTTGGCCCCGGGGGGGCAAAATGAGCAGTTCTTC. Based on the CDR3 plus reference TRBV5-1 and TRBJ2-1, the full variable domain is KAGVTQTPRYLIKTRGQQVTLSCSPISGHRSVSWYQQTPGQGLQFLFEYFSETQRNKGNFPGRFSGRQFSNSRSEMNVSTLELGDSALYLCASSLAPGGQNEQFFGPGTRLTVL.

The chain joins TRBV12-3 or TRBV12-4 to TRBJ2-1, with TRBD1 identical over 7 bases. The CDR3 has 12 residues. The junction had 2 bases not matched to a gene; V was cut back by 6 bases and J by 6 bases. In DNA form, the CDR3 reads TGTGCCAGCAGCCACAGGGGCAATGAGCAGTTCTTC. Translated: CASSHRGNEQFF.

The rearrangement uses TRBV19 and TRBJ2-3, with D possibly matching TRBD2 (6 bases). The CDR3 sequence is 14 residues long. In germline, CDR1 is LNHDA, CDR2 SQIVND (reference sequence). V shed 5 bases and J shed 1 base, with 10 bases lying between them. CDR3 amino acids: CASSEASGTDTQYF. CDR3 nucleotides: TGTGCCAGTAGTGAGGCTAGCGGCACAGATACGCAGTATTTT.